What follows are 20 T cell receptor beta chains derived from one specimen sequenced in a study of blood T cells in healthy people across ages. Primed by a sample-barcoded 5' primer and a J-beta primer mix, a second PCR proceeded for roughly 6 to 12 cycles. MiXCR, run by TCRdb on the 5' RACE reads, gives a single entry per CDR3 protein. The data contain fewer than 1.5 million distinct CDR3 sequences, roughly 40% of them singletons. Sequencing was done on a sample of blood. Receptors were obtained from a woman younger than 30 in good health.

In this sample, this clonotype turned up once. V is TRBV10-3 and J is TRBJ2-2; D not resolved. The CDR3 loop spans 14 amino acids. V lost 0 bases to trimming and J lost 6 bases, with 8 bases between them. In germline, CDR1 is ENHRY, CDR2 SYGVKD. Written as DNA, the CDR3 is TGTGCCATCAGTGAGTCCTCGGTCGCCGGGGAGCTGTTTTTT. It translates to CAISESSVAGELFF.

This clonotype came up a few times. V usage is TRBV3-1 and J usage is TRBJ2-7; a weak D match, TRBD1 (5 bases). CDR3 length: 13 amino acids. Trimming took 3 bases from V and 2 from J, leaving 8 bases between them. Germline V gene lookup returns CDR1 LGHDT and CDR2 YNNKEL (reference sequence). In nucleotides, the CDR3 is TGTGCCAGCAGCCACAGGGATCCCTACGAGCAGTACTTC. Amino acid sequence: CASSHRDPYEQYF.

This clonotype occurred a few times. Here the CDR3 DNA reads TGTGCCAGCAGTCTTCATCTTCAGGGGCCAGAGGCCCAGCATTTT. Its translation: CASSLHLQGPEAQHF. The V and J genes are TRBV4-2 and TRBJ1-5, with D perhaps TRBD1 (6 bases). V was shortened by 6 bases and J by 11 bases, with 23 bases between the two germline ends. The CDR3 has 15 residues. Germline V gene data show CDR1 as LGHNA and CDR2 as YNFKEQ.

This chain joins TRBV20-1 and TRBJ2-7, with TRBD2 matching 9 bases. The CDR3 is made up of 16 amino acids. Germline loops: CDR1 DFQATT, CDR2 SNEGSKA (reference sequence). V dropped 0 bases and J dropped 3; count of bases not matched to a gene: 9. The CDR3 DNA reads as TGCAGTGCTAGAGATTTGGCTAGCGGGATAGTCTACGAGCAGTACTTC. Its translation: CSARDLASGIVYEQYF.

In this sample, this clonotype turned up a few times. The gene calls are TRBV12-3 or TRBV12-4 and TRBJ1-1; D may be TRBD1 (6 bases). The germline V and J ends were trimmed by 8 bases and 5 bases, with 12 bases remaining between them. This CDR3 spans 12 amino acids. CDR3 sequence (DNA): TGTGCCAGCGCCCCAGGGGCAACTGAAGCTTTCTTT. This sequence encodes CASAPGATEAFF.

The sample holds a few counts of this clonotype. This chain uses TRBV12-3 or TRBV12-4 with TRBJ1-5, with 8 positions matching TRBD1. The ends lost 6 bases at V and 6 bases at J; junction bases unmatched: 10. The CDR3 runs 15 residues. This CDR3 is CASRPTGDESQPQHF. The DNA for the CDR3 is TGTGCCAGCAGGCCGACAGGGGATGAGAGTCAGCCCCAGCATTTT.

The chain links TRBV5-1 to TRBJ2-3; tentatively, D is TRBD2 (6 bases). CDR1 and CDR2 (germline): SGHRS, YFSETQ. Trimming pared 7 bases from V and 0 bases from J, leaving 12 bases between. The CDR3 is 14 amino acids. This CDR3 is CASQKGTSTDTQYF. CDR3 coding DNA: TGCGCCAGCCAAAAAGGGACTAGCACAGATACGCAGTATTTT.

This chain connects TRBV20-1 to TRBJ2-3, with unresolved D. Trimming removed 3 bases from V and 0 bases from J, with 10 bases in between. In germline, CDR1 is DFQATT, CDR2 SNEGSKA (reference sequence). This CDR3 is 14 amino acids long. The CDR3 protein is CSASGVASTDTQYF. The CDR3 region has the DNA TGCAGTGCTAGTGGGGTCGCTAGCACAGATACGCAGTATTTT.

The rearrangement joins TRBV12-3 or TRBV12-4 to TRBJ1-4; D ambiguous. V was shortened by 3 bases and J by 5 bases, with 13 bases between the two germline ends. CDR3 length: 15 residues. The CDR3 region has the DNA TGTGCCAGCAGTTTCCAGAACTTTAAGAATGAAAAACTGTTTTTT. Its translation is CASSFQNFKNEKLFF.

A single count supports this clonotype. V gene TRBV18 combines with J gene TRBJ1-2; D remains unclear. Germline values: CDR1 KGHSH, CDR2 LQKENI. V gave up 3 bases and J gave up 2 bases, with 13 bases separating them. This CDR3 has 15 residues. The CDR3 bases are TGTGCCAGCTCACCGACTTTGGAGGGCAACTATGGCTACACCTTC. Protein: CASSPTLEGNYGYTF.

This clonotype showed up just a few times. DNA for the CDR3: TGTGCCAGCAGCCAACCGGGACAGAGAAGATACGAGCAGTACTTC. Translated, it gives CASSQPGQRRYEQYF. The rearrangement uses TRBV7-9 and TRBJ2-7, with 7 bases identical to TRBD1. Germline V lookup: CDR1 SEHNR, CDR2 FQNEAQ (reference sequence). The V segment lost 5 bases and the J segment 4 bases; nucleotides outside the gene matches: 11. This CDR3 is 15 amino acids long. Variable domain in full (rest from reference TRBV7-9 and TRBJ2-7): DTGVSQNPRHKITKRGQNVTFRCDPISEHNRLYWYRQTLGQGPEFLTYFQNEAQLEKSRLLSDRFSAERPKGSFSTLEIQRTEQGDSAMYLCASSQPGQRRYEQYFGPGTRLTVT.

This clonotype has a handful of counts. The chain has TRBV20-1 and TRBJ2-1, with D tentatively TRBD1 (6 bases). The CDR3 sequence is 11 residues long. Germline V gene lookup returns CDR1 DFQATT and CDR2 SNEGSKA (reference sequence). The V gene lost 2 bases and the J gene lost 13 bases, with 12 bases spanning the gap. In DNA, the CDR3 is TGCAGTGCTAGATTGGGGGCTCCCCAGTTCTTC. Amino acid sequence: CSARLGAPQFF.

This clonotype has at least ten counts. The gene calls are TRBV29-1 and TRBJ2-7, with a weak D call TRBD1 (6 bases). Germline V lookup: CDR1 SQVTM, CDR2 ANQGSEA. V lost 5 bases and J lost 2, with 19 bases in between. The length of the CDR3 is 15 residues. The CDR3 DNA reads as TGCAGCGTTAAACAGGGCCCCGACGGGGCCTACGAGCAGTACTTC. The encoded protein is CSVKQGPDGAYEQYF.

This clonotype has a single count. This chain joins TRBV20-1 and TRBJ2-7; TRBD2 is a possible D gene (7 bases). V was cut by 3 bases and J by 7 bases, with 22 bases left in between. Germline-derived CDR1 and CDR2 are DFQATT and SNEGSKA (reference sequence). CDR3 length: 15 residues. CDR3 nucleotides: TGCAGTGCTAGTTATCCGGGGGGCATATACAATGAGCAGTACTTC. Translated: CSASYPGGIYNEQYF.

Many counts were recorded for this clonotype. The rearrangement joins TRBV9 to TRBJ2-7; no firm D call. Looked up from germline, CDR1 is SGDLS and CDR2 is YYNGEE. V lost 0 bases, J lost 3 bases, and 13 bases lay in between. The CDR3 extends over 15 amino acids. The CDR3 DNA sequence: TGTGCCAGCAGCGTAGCATCGAACCCGAGCTACGAGCAGTACTTC. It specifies CASSVASNPSYEQYF.

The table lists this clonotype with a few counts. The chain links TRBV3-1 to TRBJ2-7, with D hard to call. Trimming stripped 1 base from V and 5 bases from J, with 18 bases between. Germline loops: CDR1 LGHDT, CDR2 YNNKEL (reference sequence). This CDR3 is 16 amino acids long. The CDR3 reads CASSQAYLPRYDEQYF. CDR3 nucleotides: TGTGCCAGCAGCCAAGCGTATCTCCCTCGTTACGACGAGCAGTACTTC.

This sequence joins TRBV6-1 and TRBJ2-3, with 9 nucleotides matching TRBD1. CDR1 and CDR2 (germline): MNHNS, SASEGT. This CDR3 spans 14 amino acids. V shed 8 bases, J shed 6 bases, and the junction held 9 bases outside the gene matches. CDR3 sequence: CASGRQGEKDTQYF. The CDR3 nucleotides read TGTGCCAGCGGGCGACAGGGGGAAAAGGATACGCAGTATTTT.

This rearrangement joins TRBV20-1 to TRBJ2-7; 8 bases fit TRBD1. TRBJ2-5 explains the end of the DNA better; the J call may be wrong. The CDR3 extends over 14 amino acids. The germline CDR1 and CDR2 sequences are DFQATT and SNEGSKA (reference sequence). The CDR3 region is CSAIGTGGRETQYF. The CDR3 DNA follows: TGCAGTGCTATAGGGACAGGAGGTCGGGAGACCCAGTACTTC.

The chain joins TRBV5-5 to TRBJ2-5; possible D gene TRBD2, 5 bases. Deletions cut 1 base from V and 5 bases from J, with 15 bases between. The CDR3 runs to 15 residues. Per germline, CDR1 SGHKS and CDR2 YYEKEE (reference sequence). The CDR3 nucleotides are TGTGCCAGCAGCTTGTCCTGGGGAGCTGAGGAGACCCAGTACTTC. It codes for CASSLSWGAEETQYF. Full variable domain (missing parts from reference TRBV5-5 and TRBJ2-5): DAGVTQSPTHLIKTRGQQVTLRCSPISGHKSVSWYQQVLGQGPQFIFQYYEKEERGRGNFPDRFSARQFPNYSSELNVNALLLGDSALYLCASSLSWGAEETQYFGPGTRLLVL.

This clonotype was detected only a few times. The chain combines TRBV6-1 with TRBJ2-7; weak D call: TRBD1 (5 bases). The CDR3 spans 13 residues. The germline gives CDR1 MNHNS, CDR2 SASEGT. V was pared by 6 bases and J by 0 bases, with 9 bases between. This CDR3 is CASSTGISYEQYF. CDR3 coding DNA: TGTGCCAGCAGCACAGGTATCTCCTACGAGCAGTACTTC.